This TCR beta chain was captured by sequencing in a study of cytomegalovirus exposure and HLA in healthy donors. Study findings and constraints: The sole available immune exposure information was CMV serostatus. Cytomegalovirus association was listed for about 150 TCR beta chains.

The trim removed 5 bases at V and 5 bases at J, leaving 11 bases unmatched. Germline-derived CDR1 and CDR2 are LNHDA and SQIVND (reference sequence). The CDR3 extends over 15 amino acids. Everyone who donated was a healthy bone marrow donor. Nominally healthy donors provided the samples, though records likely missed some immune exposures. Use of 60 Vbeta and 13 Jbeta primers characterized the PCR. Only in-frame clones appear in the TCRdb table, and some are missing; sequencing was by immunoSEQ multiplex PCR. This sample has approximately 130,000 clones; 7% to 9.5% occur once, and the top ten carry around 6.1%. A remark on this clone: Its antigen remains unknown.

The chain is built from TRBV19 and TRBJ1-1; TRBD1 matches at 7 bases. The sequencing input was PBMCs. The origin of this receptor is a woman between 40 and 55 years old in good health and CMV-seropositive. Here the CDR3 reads CASSLTQGRETEAFF. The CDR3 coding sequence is TGTGCCAGTAGTCTGACACAGGGGAGAGAAACTGAAGCTTTCTTT.